The 19 T cell receptor beta chains presented below share a single source sample, sequenced in a study of radiation and T cells in renal cell carcinoma. Sample time point: baseline pretreatment blood. Sample treatment: 15 Gy SBRT to primary tumor, nephrectomy 4 weeks later. Generated by immunoSEQ multiplex PCR, the TCRdb table keeps only in-frame clones and is missing some. This table holds more than 75,000 clones, under 90% found once. This specimen was blood, taken from a patient whose treatment included radiotherapy and nephrectomy. The receptor set was obtained from a man between 60 and 70 years old with renal cell carcinoma.

V and J are TRBV19 and TRBJ2-2; 7 bases agree with TRBD1. The CDR3 totals 15 residues. CDR1 is LNHDA and CDR2 is SQIVND in the germline V gene (reference sequence). Losses at the gene ends were 7 bases for V and 2 bases for J; bases not matched to a gene: 7. CDR3 DNA sequence: TGTGCCAGTATGTCCGGGACAGCAAACACCGGGGAGCTGTTTTTT. Its protein product is CASMSGTANTGELFF.

The V call is TRBV11-2, the J call TRBJ2-7; 12 positions match TRBD2. This CDR3 is built from 19 residues. V lost 5 bases and J lost 3; bases outside the gene matches: 17. Per germline, CDR1 SGHAT and CDR2 FQNNGV. The CDR3 bases are TGTGCCAGCAGCCTTCTAGCGGGAGGGCCTACAGGGTGGGTCTACGAGCAGTACTTC. Encoded protein: CASSLLAGGPTGWVYEQYF.

This sequence joins TRBV27 and TRBJ2-7; D unresolved. CDR1 and CDR2 (germline): MNHEY, SMNVEV (reference sequence). This CDR3 region has 10 residues. Trimming cost V 11 bases and J 4 bases, with 9 bases left between them. CDR3 in amino acids: CASGFYEQYF. In DNA, the CDR3 is TGTGCCTCAGGTTTTTACGAGCAGTACTTC.

V and J are TRBV28 and TRBJ2-3; D is undetermined. Looked up from germline, CDR1 is MDHEN and CDR2 is SYDVKM. The CDR3 extends over 14 amino acids. V dropped 2 bases and J dropped 5 bases, with 11 bases sitting between them. The DNA of the CDR3 is TGTGCCAGCAGTTTAAGACGCACCAGAGATACGCAGTATTTT. It codes for CASSLRRTRDTQYF.

This chain connects TRBV7-2 to TRBJ2-7, with TRBD2 identical over 7 bases. This CDR3 has 15 residues. The V segment lost 5 bases and the J segment 3 bases; nucleotides outside the gene matches: 10. Germline-derived CDR1 and CDR2 are SGHTA and FQGNSA. The CDR3, as DNA: TGTGCCAGCAGCCTCGCCTTGGGGGGGAGCTACGAGCAGTACTTC. Protein: CASSLALGGSYEQYF.

This clone was seen a few times. The V gene is TRBV4-1, the J gene TRBJ1-5, with D unresolved. Germline loops: CDR1 MGHRA, CDR2 YSYEKL. Trimming took off 4 bases at V and 0 bases at J, with 10 bases between the two ends. This CDR3 has 15 amino acids. As DNA, the CDR3 is TGCGCCAGCAGCCCTGTCGACGCTAGCAATCAGCCCCAGCATTTT. Translated: CASSPVDASNQPQHF.

The chain couples TRBV7-6 to TRBJ2-3, with 8 bases lining up with TRBD1. Looked up from germline, CDR1 is SGHVS and CDR2 is FNYEAQ. J lost 5 bases, V lost 4 bases, and 5 bases had no gene match. The CDR3 is 14 residues long. CDR3 sequence: CASSYGTGQDTQYF. CDR3 in DNA: TGTGCCAGCAGCTACGGGACAGGACAAGATACGCAGTATTTT.

The rearrangement uses TRBV7-9 and TRBJ2-7; 7 nucleotides line up with TRBD1. This CDR3 contains 17 residues. The germline CDR1 and CDR2 sequences are SEHNR and FQNEAQ (reference sequence). V lost 2 bases to trimming and J lost 4 bases; unmatched junction nucleotides: 14. The CDR3 spells CASSLTPNTDRTYEQYF. The CDR3 nucleotides read TGTGCCAGCAGCTTAACCCCGAACACGGACAGGACTTACGAGCAGTACTTC.

The CDR3 DNA reads as TGTGCCAGTAGTATGGGAGGGGGGGCGATGAACACTGAAGCTTTCTTT. It codes for CASSMGGGAMNTEAFF. The gene calls are TRBV19 and TRBJ1-1; TRBD1 is a possible D gene (6 bases). V dropped 3 bases and J dropped 0 bases, with 14 bases sitting between them. The CDR3 covers 16 residues. Germline V lookup: CDR1 LNHDA, CDR2 SQIVND (reference sequence).

J is TRBJ2-5 and V is TRBV9; D gene ambiguous. With 0 bases removed from V and 7 bases from J, the gap between germline ends came to 13 bases. The CDR3 is 14 amino acids. Germline CDR1 and CDR2: SGDLS and YYNGEE. CDR3 sequence: CASSVDTSPGTQYF. CDR3 in DNA: TGTGCCAGCAGCGTAGATACCTCCCCAGGGACCCAGTACTTC.

In its sample, this clone was seen once. The V call is TRBV7-9, the J call TRBJ1-3, with 10 bases matching TRBD1. Trimming cost V 5 bases and J 4 bases; bases outside gene matches: 5. The CDR3 loop spans 15 amino acids. Germline V gives CDR1 SEHNR, CDR2 FQNEAQ (reference sequence). CDR3 coding DNA: TGTGCCAGCAGCCCAGGACAGGGGGTAGGAAACACCATATATTTT. It encodes CASSPGQGVGNTIYF.

The chain links TRBV5-1 to TRBJ2-1; D not resolved. This CDR3 is 15 amino acids long. The V end lost 1 base, the J end lost 14 bases, and 22 bases lay between the germline ends. From germline, CDR1 is SGHRS and CDR2 YFSETQ. The DNA for the CDR3 is TGCGCCAGCAGCTTGATTCCCGGACCCCAAAGGGTGAAGTTCTTC. Translated, it gives CASSLIPGPQRVKFF.

This chain uses TRBV4-3 with TRBJ1-4; D remains unclear. Germline V lookup: CDR1 LGHNA, CDR2 YSLEER. This CDR3 is built from 11 residues. Trimming removed 6 bases at V and 5 bases at J, with 4 bases between. The CDR3 region is CASRQNEKLFF. CDR3 coding DNA: TGCGCCAGCAGGCAGAATGAAAAACTGTTTTTT.

The chain uses TRBV5-1 and TRBJ1-1; the match to TRBD1 covers 8 bases. Germline V CDR1 and CDR2: SGHRS, YFSETQ. The trim removed 3 bases at V and 3 bases at J, leaving 10 bases unmatched. This CDR3 spans 16 amino acids. The CDR3 DNA is TGCGCCAGCAGCTCGGGGACAGGCAGACCGTACACTGAAGCTTTCTTT. It yields the protein CASSSGTGRPYTEAFF.

The V gene is TRBV4-1, the J gene TRBJ2-1; D tentatively reads TRBD1 or TRBD2 (5 bases each). Germline CDR1 is MGHRA and CDR2 is YSYEKL. V lost 4 bases and J 2 bases, leaving 15 bases between the germline ends. The CDR3 contains 16 residues. The CDR3 here is CASSPPRDHPYNEQFF. DNA of the CDR3: TGCGCCAGCAGCCCACCCCGGGACCACCCCTACAATGAGCAGTTCTTC.

This chain uses TRBV11-3 with TRBJ2-1; 10 positions agree with TRBD2. Germline trimming cut 4 bases from V and 5 bases from J; bases unmatched to any gene: 5. Germline V gene data show CDR1 as SGHNT and CDR2 as YENEEA. The CDR3 has 15 residues. The CDR3 DNA reads as TGTGCCAGCAGCTCCAGCGGGAGGGGACACAATGAGCAGTTCTTC. This sequence encodes CASSSSGRGHNEQFF.

The chain uses TRBV14 and TRBJ2-7; D unresolved. Germline CDR1 and CDR2: SGHDN and FVKESK. Trimming removed 0 bases at V and 1 base at J, with 19 bases between. This CDR3 is built from 18 residues. The CDR3 nucleotides read TGTGCCAGCAGCCAAGAGGGTCTAGGGCAGGCTGGGTCCTACGAGCAGTACTTC. The encoded protein is CASSQEGLGQAGSYEQYF.

A single count supports this clone. The chain couples TRBV15 to TRBJ2-7; TRBD1 agrees at 7 bases. V shed 1 base, J shed 4 bases, and the junction held 10 bases outside the gene matches. The CDR3 totals 16 residues. Germline loops: CDR1 LNHNV, CDR2 YYDKDF (reference sequence). The CDR3 protein is CATSRARDRVKYEQYF. The CDR3 region has the DNA TGTGCCACCAGCAGAGCGCGAGACAGGGTAAAATACGAGCAGTACTTC.

This clone came up a few times. The chain recombines TRBV2 with TRBJ1-5; D gene ambiguous. This CDR3 has 15 residues. From germline, CDR1 is SNHLY and CDR2 FYNNEI. Trimming took off 1 base at V and 5 bases at J, with 12 bases between the two ends. The CDR3 bases are TGTGCCAGCAGTGAAGAACTTACCACACATCAGCCCCAGCATTTT. This sequence encodes CASSEELTTHQPQHF. The variable domain in full, completed from reference TRBV2 and TRBJ1-5, reads EPEVTQTPSHQVTQMGQEVILRCVPISNHLYFYWYRQILGQKVEFLVSFYNNEISEKSEIFDDQFSVERPDGSNFTLKIRSTKLEDSAMYFCASSEELTTHQPQHFGDGTRLSIL.